This T cell receptor (beta chain) was documented in a study of T-cell reconstitution after alpha-beta-depleted transplantation in children. Library preparation (for TCRbeta) was performed with unique molecular identifiers. TCRdb reprocessed the PCR reads with MiXCR, giving one entry per CDR3 protein. The repertoire holds more than 40,000 distinct CDR3 sequences, about 9.3% seen once, with 25% to 30% in the top ten. Of note for this clonotype: Its antigen is unidentified.

Study observations and caveats: One year post-transplant, T-cell counts and diversity were largely derived from T cells produced anew.

In germline, CDR1 is SGHDT, CDR2 YYEEEE. Deletions cut 1 base from V and 1 base from J, with 18 bases between. The CDR3 runs 19 residues. The chain carries TRBV5-6 and TRBJ2-6; either TRBD1 or TRBD2 may fit D (6 bases each). The receptor was isolated from a male patient aged 2 to 10 who had a stem cell transplant for chronic granulomatous disease, so the T cells may come from the graft donor. The source was PBMCs, mostly from graft donor cells, collected 60 days after TCRalphabeta/CD19-depleted stem cell transplant. CDR3 nucleotides: TGTGCCAGCAGCTTGAGGTTAGGGGGGATGGGGTCTGGGGCCAACGTCCTGACTTTC. This encodes CASSLRLGGMGSGANVLTF.